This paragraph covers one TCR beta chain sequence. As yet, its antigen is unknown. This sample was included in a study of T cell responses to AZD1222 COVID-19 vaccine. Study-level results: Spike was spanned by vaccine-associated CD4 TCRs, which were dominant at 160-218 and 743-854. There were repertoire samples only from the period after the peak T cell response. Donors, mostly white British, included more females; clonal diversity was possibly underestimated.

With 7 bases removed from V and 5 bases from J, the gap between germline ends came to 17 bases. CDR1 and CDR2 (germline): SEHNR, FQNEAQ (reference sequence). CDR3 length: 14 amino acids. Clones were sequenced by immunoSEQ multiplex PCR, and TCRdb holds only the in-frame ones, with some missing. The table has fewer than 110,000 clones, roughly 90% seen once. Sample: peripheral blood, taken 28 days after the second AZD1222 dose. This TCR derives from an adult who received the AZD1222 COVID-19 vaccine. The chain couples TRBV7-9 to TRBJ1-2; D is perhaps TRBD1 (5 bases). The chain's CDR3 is CASTFMGSGYGYTF. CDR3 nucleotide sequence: TGTGCCAGCACTTTCATGGGGTCAGGGTATGGCTACACCTTC.